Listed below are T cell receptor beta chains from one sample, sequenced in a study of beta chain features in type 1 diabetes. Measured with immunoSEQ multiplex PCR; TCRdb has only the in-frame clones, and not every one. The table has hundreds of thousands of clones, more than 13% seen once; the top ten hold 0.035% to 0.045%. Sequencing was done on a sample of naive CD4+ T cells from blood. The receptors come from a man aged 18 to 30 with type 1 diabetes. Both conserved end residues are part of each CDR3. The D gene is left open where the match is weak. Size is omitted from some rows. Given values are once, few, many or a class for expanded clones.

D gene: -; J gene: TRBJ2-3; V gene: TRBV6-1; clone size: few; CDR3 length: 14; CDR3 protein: CASTRSTGVDTQYF; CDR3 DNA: TGTGCCAGCACCCGGAGCACGGGAGTAGATACGCAGTATTTT
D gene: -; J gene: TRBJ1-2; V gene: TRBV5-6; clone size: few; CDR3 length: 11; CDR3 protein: CASSFQEGYTF; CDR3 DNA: TGTGCCAGCAGCTTCCAAGAGGGCTACACCTTC
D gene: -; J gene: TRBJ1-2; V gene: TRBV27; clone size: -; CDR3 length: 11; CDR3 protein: CASSLNYGYTF; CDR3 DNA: TGTGCCAGCAGTCTCAACTATGGCTACACCTTC
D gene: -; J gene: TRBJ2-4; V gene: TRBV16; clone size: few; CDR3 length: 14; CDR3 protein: CASSQRPRENIQYF; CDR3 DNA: TGTGCCAGCAGCCAACGACCCAGGGAAAACATTCAGTACTTC
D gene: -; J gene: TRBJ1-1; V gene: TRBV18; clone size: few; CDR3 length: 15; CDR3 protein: CASSQEVLINTEAFF; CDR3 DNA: TGTGCCAGCTCTCAAGAGGTTCTTATAAACACTGAAGCTTTCTTT
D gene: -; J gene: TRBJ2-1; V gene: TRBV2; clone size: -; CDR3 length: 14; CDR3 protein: CATQRVSSYNEQFF; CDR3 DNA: TGTGCCACCCAGCGGGTTAGCTCCTACAATGAGCAGTTCTTC
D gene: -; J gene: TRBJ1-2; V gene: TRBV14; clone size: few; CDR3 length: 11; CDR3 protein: CASSAGYGYTF; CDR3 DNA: TGTGCCAGCAGCGCAGGGTATGGCTACACCTTC
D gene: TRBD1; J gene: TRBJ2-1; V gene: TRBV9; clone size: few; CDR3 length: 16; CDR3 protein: CASSQGTGLSSGEQFF; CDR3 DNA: TGTGCCAGCAGCCAAGGGACAGGGCTAAGTTCTGGTGAGCAGTTCTTC
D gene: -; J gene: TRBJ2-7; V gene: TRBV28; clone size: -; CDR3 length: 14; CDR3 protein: CASSAAGTTYEQYF; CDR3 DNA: TGTGCCAGCAGTGCAGCCGGGACAACCTACGAGCAGTACTTC
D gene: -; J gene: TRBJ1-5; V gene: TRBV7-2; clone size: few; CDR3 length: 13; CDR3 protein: CASSSGFSQPQHF; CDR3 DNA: TGTGCCAGCAGCTCCGGTTTCTCCCAGCCCCAGCATTTT
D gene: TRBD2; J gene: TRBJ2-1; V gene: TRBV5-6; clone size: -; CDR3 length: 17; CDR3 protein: CASSYPKAGGPYNEQFF; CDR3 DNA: TGTGCCAGCAGCTACCCTAAAGCGGGAGGTCCCTACAATGAGCAGTTCTTC
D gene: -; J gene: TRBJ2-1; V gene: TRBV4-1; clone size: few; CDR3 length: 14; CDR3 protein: CASSLPPGRGEQFF; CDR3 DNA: TGCGCCAGCAGCCTCCCGCCGGGGAGAGGTGAGCAGTTCTTC
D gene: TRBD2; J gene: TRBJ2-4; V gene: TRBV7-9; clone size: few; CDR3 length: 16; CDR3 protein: CASSLVGRENQNIQYF; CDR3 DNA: TGTGCCAGCAGCTTAGTAGGGCGGGAGAATCAAAACATTCAGTACTTC
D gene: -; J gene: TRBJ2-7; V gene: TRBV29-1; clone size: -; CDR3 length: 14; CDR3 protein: CSVELQLIPTRQYF; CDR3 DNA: TGCAGCGTTGAACTACAGCTCATCCCTACGAGGCAGTACTTC
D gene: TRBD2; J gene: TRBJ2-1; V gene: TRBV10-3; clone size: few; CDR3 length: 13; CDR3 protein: CAISESNERGQFF; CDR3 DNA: TGTGCCATCAGTGAGTCGAATGAGCGGGGTCAGTTCTTC
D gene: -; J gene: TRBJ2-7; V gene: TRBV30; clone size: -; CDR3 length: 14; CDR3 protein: CAWSRLGETYEQYF; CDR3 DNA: TGTGCCTGGAGCCGCCTCGGGGAGACCTACGAGCAGTACTTC
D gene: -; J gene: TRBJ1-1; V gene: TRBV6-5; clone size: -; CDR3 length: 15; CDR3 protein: CASTWGGTSDTEAFF; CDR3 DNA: TGTGCCAGCACTTGGGGAGGGACGTCGGACACTGAAGCTTTCTTT
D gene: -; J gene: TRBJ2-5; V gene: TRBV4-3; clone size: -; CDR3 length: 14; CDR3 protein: CASSQDWTRETQYF; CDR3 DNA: TGCGCCAGCAGCCAAGATTGGACACGGGAGACCCAGTACTTC
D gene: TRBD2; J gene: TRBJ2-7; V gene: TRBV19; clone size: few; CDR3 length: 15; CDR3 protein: CASSISSTSVYEQYF; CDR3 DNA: TGTGCCAGTAGTATCAGCTCTACTAGCGTCTACGAGCAGTACTTC
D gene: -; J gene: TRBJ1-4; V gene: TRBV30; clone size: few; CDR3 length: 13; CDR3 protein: CAWSGGFREKLFF; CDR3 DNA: TGTGCCTGGAGTGGTGGGTTCCGGGAAAAACTGTTTTTT
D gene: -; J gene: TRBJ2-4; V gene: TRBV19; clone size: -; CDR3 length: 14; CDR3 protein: CASSRTLAKNIQYF; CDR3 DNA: TGTGCCAGTAGCCGGACATTAGCCAAAAACATTCAGTACTTC
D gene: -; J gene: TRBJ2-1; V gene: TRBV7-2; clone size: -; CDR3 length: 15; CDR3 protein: CASSFAGPGFNEQFF; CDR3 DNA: TGTGCCAGCAGCTTCGCGGGGCCGGGGTTCAATGAGCAGTTCTTC
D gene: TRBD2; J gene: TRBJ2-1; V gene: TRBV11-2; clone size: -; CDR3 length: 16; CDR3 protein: CASSLVDPGLAGEQFF; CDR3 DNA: TGTGCCAGCAGCTTAGTGGACCCGGGACTAGCTGGGGAGCAGTTCTTC
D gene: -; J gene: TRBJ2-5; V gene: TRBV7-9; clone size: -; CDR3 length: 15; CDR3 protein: CASSLWQSVQETQYF; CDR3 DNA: TGTGCCAGCAGCTTATGGCAGTCCGTCCAAGAGACCCAGTACTTC
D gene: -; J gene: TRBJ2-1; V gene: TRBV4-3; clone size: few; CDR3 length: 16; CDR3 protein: CASSQDRLASYNEQFF; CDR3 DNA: TGCGCCAGCAGCCAAGATCGGTTAGCCTCCTACAATGAGCAGTTCTTC
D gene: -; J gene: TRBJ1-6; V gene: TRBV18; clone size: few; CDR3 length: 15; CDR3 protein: CASSPETQGNSPLHF; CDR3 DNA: TGTGCCAGCTCACCCGAGACGCAGGGGAATTCACCCCTCCACTTT
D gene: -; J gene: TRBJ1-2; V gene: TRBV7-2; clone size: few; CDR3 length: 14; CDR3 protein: CASSYRTEPYGYTF; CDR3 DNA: TGTGCCAGCAGCTATCGGACAGAGCCCTATGGCTACACCTTC
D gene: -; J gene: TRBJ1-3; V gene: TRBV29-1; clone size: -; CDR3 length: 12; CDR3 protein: CRGFSGGNTIYF; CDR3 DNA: TGCAGGGGGTTCAGCGGAGGAAACACCATATATTTT
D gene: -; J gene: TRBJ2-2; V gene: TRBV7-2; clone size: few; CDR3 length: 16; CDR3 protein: CASSLIVAGQGGELFF; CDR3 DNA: TGTGCCAGCAGCTTAATAGTGGCAGGGCAAGGAGGGGAGCTGTTTTTT
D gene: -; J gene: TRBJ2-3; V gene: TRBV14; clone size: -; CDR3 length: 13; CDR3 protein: CASRKDSTDTQYF; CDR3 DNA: TGTGCCAGCAGGAAGGACAGCACAGATACGCAGTATTTT
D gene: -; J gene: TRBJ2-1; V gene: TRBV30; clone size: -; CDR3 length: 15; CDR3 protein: CAWSVRGTEINEQFF; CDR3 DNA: TGTGCCTGGAGTGTCCGCGGGACGGAAATCAATGAGCAGTTCTTC
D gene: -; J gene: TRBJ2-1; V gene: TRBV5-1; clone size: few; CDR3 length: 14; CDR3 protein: CASSLEADYNEQFF; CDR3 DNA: TGCGCCAGCAGCTTGGAAGCGGATTACAATGAGCAGTTCTTC
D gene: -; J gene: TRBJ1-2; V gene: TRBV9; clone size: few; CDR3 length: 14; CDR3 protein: CASSVGQGNYGYTF; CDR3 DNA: TGTGCCAGCAGCGTAGGGCAGGGAAACTATGGCTACACCTTC
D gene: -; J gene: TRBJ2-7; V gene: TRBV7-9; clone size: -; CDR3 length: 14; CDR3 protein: CASRGGVSQYEQYF; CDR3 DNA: TGTGCCAGCAGAGGAGGGGTTTCCCAATACGAGCAGTACTTC
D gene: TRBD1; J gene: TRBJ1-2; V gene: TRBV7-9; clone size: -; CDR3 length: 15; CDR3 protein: CASSILQGPSGGYTF; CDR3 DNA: TGTGCCAGCAGCATACTACAGGGGCCCTCGGGAGGCTACACCTTC
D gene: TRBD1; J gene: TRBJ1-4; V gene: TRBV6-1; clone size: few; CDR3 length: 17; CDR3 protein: CASSEAQRGQGGEKLFF; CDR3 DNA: TGTGCCAGCAGTGAAGCGCAACGGGGACAGGGTGGTGAAAAACTGTTTTTT
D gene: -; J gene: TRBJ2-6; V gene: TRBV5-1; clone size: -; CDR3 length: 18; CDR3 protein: CASSFGDRKYSGANVLTF; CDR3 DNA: TGCGCCAGCAGCTTTGGAGACAGGAAATACTCTGGGGCCAACGTCCTGACTTTC
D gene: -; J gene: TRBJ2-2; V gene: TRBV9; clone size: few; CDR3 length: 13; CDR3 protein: CASSAQNTGELFF; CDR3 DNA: TGTGCCAGCAGCGCTCAGAACACCGGGGAGCTGTTTTTT
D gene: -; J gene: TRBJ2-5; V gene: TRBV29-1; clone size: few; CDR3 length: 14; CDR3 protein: CSAGDGWYQETQYF; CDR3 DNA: TGCAGCGCTGGGGACGGTTGGTACCAAGAGACCCAGTACTTC
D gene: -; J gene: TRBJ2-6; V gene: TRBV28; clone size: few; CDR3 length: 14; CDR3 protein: CASSPPSGANVLTF; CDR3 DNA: TGTGCCAGCAGTCCTCCTTCAGGGGCCAACGTCCTGACTTTC
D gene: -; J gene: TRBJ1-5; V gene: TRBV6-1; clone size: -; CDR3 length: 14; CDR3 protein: CASMSRGGNQPQHF; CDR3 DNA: TGTGCCAGCATGAGCAGGGGCGGCAATCAGCCCCAGCATTTT
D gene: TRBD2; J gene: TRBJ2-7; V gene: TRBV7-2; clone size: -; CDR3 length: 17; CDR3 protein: CASSSVRSSGGLDEQYF; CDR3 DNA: TGTGCCAGCAGCAGTGTAAGGTCTAGCGGGGGGTTAGACGAGCAGTACTTC
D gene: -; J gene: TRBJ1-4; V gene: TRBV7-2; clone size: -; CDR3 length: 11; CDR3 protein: CASSLGFKLFF; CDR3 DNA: TGTGCCAGCAGCTTAGGGTTCAAACTGTTTTTT
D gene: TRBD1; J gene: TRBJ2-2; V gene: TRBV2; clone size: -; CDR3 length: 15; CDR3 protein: CASRERQGGTGELFF; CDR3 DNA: TGTGCCAGCAGGGAAAGACAGGGCGGCACCGGGGAGCTGTTTTTT
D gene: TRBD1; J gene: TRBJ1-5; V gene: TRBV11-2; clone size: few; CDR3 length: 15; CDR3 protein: CASSLEQGAGQPQHF; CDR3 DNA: TGTGCCAGCAGCTTAGAACAGGGGGCTGGTCAGCCCCAGCATTTT
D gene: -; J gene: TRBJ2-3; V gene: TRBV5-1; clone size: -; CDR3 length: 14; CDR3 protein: CASSLDSYTDTQYF; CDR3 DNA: TGCGCCAGCAGCTTGGATTCGTACACAGATACGCAGTATTTT
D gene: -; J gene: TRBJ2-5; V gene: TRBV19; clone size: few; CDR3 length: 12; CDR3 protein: CASSIPGETQYF; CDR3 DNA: TGTGCCAGTAGTATACCTGGAGAGACCCAGTACTTC
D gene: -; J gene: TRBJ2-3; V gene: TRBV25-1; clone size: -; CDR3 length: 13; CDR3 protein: CASVPPGTDTQYF; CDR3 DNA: TGTGCCAGCGTCCCCCCCGGCACAGATACGCAGTATTTT
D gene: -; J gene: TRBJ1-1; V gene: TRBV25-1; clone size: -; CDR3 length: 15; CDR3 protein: CASSEAGDRITEAFF; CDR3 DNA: TGTGCCAGCAGTGAAGCTGGAGACAGGATCACTGAAGCTTTCTTT
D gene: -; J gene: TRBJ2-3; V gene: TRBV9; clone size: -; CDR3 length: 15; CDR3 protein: CASSVSGSSGDTQYF; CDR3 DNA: TGTGCCAGCAGCGTCTCAGGATCTTCAGGGGATACGCAGTATTTT
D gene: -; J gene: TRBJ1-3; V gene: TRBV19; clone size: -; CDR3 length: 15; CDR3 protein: CASSPRTSSGNTIYF; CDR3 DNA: TGTGCCAGTAGTCCCAGGACTAGCTCTGGAAACACCATATATTTT
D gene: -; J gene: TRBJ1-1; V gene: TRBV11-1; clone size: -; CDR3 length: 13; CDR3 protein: CASSSREPNEAFF; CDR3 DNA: TGTGCCAGCAGCTCCAGGGAACCTAATGAAGCTTTCTTT
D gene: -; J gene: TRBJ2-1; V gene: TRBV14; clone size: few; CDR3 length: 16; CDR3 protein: CASSQDKIAEYNEQFF; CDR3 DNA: TGTGCCAGCAGCCAAGATAAAATAGCGGAGTACAATGAGCAGTTCTTC
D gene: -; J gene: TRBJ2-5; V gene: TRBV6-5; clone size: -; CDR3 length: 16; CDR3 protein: CASSFGSGTRAETQYF; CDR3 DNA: TGTGCCAGCAGTTTTGGATCCGGGACAAGGGCAGAGACCCAGTACTTC
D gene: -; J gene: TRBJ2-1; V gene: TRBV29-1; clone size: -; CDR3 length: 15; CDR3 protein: CSVGAGSNVGNEQFF; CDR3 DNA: TGCAGCGTTGGGGCAGGGTCAAACGTGGGGAATGAGCAGTTCTTC
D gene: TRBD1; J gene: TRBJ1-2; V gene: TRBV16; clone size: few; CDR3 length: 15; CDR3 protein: CASSRPDRADYGYTF; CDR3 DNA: TGTGCCAGCAGCCGCCCGGACAGGGCGGACTATGGCTACACCTTC
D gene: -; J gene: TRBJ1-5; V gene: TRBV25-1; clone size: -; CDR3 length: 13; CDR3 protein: CASSGGYNQPQHF; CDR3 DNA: TGTGCCAGCAGTGGAGGATACAATCAGCCCCAGCATTTT